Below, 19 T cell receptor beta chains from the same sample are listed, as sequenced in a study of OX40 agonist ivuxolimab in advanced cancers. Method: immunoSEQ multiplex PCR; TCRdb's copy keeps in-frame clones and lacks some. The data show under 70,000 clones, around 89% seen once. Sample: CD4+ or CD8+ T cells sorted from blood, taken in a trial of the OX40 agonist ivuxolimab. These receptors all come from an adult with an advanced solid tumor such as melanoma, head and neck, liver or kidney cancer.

In DNA, the CDR3 is TGTGCCAGTAGTATAGAGTTCGGGGCGGGCACTGAAGCTTTCTTT. Its protein product is CASSIEFGAGTEAFF. The chain carries TRBV19 and TRBJ1-1, with TRBD1 as a possible D gene (5 bases). The CDR3 consists of 15 residues. V lost 0 bases to trimming and J lost 4 bases, with 12 bases between them. Germline CDR1 and CDR2: LNHDA and SQIVND (reference sequence).

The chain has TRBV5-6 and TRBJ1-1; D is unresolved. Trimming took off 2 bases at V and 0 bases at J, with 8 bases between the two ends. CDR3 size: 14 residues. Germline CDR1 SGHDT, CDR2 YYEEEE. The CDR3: CASSFGILNTEAFF. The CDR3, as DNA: TGTGCCAGCAGCTTTGGGATCCTGAACACTGAAGCTTTCTTT.

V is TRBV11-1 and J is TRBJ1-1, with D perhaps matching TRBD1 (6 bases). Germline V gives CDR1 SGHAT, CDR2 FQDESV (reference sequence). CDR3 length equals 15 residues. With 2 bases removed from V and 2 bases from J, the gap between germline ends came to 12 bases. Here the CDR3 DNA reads TGTGCCAGCAGCTTAATCAGGGGAGGTAACACTGAAGCTTTCTTT. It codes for CASSLIRGGNTEAFF.

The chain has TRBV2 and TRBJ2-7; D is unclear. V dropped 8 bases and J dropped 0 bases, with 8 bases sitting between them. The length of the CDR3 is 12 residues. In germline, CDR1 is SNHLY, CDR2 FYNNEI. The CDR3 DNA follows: TGTGCCAGCGCCGGATCCTCCTACGAGCAGTACTTC. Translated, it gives CASAGSSYEQYF. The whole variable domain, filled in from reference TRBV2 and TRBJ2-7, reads EPEVTQTPSHQVTQMGQEVILRCVPISNHLYFYWYRQILGQKVEFLVSFYNNEISEKSEIFDDQFSVERPDGSNFTLKIRSTKLEDSAMYFCASAGSSYEQYFGPGTRLTVT.

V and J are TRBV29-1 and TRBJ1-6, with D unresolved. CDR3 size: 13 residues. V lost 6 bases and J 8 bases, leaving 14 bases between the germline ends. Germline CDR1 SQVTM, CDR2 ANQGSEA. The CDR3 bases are TGCAGCGTGTCGGTTACTCAAGATTCACCCCTCCACTTT. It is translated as CSVSVTQDSPLHF.

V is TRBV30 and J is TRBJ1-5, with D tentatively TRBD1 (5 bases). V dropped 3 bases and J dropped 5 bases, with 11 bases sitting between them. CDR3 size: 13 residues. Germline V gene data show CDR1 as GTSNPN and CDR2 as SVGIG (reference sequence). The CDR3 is CAWSQGGDQPQHF. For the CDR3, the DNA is TGTGCCTGGAGCCAGGGAGGGGATCAGCCCCAGCATTTT.

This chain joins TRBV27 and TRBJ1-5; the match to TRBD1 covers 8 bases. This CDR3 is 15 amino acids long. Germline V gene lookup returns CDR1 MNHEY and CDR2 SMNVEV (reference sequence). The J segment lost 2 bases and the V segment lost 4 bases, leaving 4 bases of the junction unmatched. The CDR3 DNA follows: TGTGCCAGCAGTTCAGGGGGCTTTGGCAATCAGCCCCAGCATTTT. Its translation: CASSSGGFGNQPQHF.

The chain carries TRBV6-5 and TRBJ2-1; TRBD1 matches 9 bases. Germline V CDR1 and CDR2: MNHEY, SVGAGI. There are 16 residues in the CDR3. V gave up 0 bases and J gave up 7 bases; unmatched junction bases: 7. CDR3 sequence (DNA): TGTGCCAGCAGTTACTCAGGACAGGGGACAGGGAATGAGCAGTTCTTC. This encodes CASSYSGQGTGNEQFF.

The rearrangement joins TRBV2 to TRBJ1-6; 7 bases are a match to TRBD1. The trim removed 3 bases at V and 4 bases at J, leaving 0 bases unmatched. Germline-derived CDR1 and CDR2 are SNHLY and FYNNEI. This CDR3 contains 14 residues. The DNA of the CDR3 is TGTGCCAGCAGTGAGGGACAGTATAATTCACCCCTCCACTTT. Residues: CASSEGQYNSPLHF.

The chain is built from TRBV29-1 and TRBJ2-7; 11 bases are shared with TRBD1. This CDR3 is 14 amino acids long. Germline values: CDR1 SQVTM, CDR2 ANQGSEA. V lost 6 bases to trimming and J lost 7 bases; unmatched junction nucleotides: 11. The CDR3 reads CSVLPGTGGKEQYF. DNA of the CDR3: TGCAGCGTGCTACCCGGGACAGGGGGAAAGGAGCAGTACTTC.

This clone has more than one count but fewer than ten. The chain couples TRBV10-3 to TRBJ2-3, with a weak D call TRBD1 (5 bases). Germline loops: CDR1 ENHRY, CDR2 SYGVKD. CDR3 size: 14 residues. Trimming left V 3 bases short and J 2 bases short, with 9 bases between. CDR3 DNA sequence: TGTGCCATCAGTGACAGGGCAAACACAGATACGCAGTATTTT. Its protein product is CAISDRANTDTQYF.

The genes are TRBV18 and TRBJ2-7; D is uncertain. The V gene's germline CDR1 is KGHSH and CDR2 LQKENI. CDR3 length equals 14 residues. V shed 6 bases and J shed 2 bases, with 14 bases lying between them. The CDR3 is CASSPTNPPYEQYF. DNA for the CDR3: TGTGCCAGCTCCCCCACAAACCCCCCCTACGAGCAGTACTTC.

CDR3 nucleotide sequence: TGCGCCAGCAGCTTGGGGGAGGACAGCCATGGCTACACCTTC. Amino acids: CASSLGEDSHGYTF. This chain connects TRBV5-1 to TRBJ1-2; D is perhaps TRBD1 (6 bases). The CDR3 is 14 amino acids. Trimming removed 0 bases at V and 6 bases at J, with 12 bases between. Per germline, CDR1 SGHRS and CDR2 YFSETQ.

DNA of the CDR3: TGTGCCAGCAGCTTGGGAGGGGCTAATGAAGCTTTCTTT. The encoded protein is CASSLGGANEAFF. This chain joins TRBV5-5 and TRBJ1-1; the D gene is possibly TRBD1 (5 bases). Germline lookup yields CDR1 SGHKS and CDR2 YYEKEE (reference sequence). Trimming removed 0 bases at V and 7 bases at J, with 10 bases between. The CDR3 spans 13 residues.

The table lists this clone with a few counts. CDR3 in amino acids: CASRSVRVLDTEAFF. The DNA of the CDR3 is TGTGCCAGCAGGAGCGTCAGGGTCCTTGACACTGAAGCTTTCTTT. The chain uses TRBV6-6 and TRBJ1-1; possible D gene TRBD1, 5 bases. The CDR3 consists of 15 residues. CDR1 and CDR2 (germline): MNHNY, SVGAGI (reference sequence). Trimming stripped 6 bases from V and 3 bases from J, with 17 bases between.

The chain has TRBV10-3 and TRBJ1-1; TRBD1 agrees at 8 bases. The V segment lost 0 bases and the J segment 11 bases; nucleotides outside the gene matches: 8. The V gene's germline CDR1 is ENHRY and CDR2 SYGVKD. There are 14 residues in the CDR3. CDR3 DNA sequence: TGTGCCATCAGTGAGTCGACCGGACAGGGTACGGCTTTCTTT. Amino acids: CAISESTGQGTAFF.

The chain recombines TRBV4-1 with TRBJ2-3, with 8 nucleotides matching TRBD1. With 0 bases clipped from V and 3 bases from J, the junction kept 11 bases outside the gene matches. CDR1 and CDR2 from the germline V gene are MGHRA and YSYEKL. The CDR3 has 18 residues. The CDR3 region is CASSQEFFVDRGTDTQYF. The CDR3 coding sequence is TGCGCCAGCAGCCAAGAATTCTTTGTAGACAGGGGAACAGATACGCAGTATTTT.

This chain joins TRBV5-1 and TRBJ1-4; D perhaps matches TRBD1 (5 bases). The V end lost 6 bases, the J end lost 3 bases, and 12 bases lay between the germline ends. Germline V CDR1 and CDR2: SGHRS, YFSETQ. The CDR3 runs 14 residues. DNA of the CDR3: TGCGCCAGCAAACAGGCGACGGCTAATGAAAAACTGTTTTTT. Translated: CASKQATANEKLFF.

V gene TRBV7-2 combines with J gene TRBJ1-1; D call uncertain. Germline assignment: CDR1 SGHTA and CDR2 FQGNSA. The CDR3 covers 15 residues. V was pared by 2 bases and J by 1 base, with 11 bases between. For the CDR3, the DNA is TGTGCCAGCAGCTTAAGAGGGCCTCAGAACACTGAAGCTTTCTTT. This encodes CASSLRGPQNTEAFF.